These 27 T cell receptor beta chains originate from one sample sequenced in a study of T cell responses to AZD1222 COVID-19 vaccine (dated by TCRdb to 2020 to 2022). Receptor amplification or capture employed the immunoSEQ multiplex PCR assay. TCRdb stores this immuneACCESS table with in-frame sequences only. Part of the clones is absent; in the studies checked, under half of the shortfall reflects unresolved V genes, and no reason is known for the rest. A total of 150,000 to 200,000 clones appear in this sample, approximately 95% of them only once. The ten largest clones represent approximately 3.9% of the sample. The time point label, read with the paper, signifies: baseline before first vaccination. The starting material was peripheral blood, obtained on day 0 of AZD1222 vaccination. These receptors were taken from an adult in good health.

This chain joins TRBV10-3 and TRBJ2-7; 8 bases agree with TRBD1. This CDR3 has 13 residues. V was clipped by 9 bases and J by 4 bases; unmatched bases: 8. Germline V CDR1 and CDR2: ENHRY, SYGVKD. The CDR3 loop reads CAISGQEDYEQYF. The CDR3 DNA reads TGTGCCATTTCGGGACAGGAGGATTACGAGCAGTACTTC.

The chain uses TRBV5-1 and TRBJ1-4; 12 nucleotides match TRBD1. The CDR3 spans 16 residues. Trimming cost V 4 bases and J 7 bases; bases outside gene matches: 8. In germline, CDR1 is SGHRS, CDR2 YFSETQ. For the CDR3, the DNA is TGCGCCAGCAGCCCTAACCCGGGACAGGGGGCTGAAAAACTGTTTTTT. It encodes CASSPNPGQGAEKLFF.

V and J are TRBV24-1 and TRBJ1-2; D remains unclear. V gave up 3 bases and J gave up 2 bases, with 9 bases separating them. The germline gives CDR1 KGHDR, CDR2 SFDVKD. The CDR3 is 14 amino acids. CDR3: CATSDPDRNYGYTF. CDR3 DNA sequence: TGTGCCACCAGTGATCCGGACCGAAACTATGGCTACACCTTC.

The chain is built from TRBV27 and TRBJ2-7, with 10 bases fitting TRBD2. J was trimmed by 1 base and V by 4 bases; bases with no gene match: 4. CDR1 and CDR2 (germline): MNHEY, SMNVEV (reference sequence). There are 15 residues in the CDR3. The CDR3 reads CASSSPSGGSYEQYF. CDR3 nucleotides: TGTGCCAGCAGTTCCCCTAGCGGGGGATCCTACGAGCAGTACTTC.

The chain joins TRBV27 to TRBJ2-7; D is perhaps TRBD1 (6 bases). The CDR3 is made up of 13 amino acids. The germline V gene encodes CDR1 MNHEY and CDR2 SMNVEV (reference sequence). Between the trimmed V and J ends, which lost 8 bases and 7 bases, there was a span of 18 bases. The DNA for the CDR3 is TGTGCCAGCGGCCGGGGCAGGGGCCATGAGCAGTACTTC. It specifies CASGRGRGHEQYF.

The DNA for the CDR3 is TGTGCCAGCTCAGAGGACGGCTATCAGCCCCAGCATTTT. This encodes CASSEDGYQPQHF. The chain uses TRBV25-1 and TRBJ1-5; D is unresolved. The CDR3 runs 13 residues. Germline values: CDR1 MGHDK, CDR2 SYGVNS. V lost 8 bases, J lost 5 bases, and 13 bases lay in between.

The chain uses TRBV2 and TRBJ1-1; D remains ambiguous. This CDR3 comprises 14 residues. CDR1 and CDR2 (germline): SNHLY, FYNNEI. Trimming removed 4 bases from V and 4 bases from J, with 13 bases in between. The CDR3 region is CASSGAGMSTEAFF. The CDR3 DNA reads TGTGCCAGCAGTGGAGCCGGGATGAGCACTGAAGCTTTCTTT.

The chain combines TRBV6-5 with TRBJ1-2; D possibly corresponds to TRBD1 (5 bases). Germline CDR1 and CDR2: MNHEY and SVGAGI. Trimming pared 3 bases from V and 0 bases from J, leaving 14 bases between. There are 16 residues in the CDR3. CDR3 bases: TGTGCCAGCAGTTATAACCAGGGAGATTCTAACTATGGCTACACCTTC. It codes for CASSYNQGDSNYGYTF.

The genes are TRBV10-3 and TRBJ2-7; 12 bases are a match to TRBD1. The CDR3 extends over 14 amino acids. Looked up from germline, CDR1 is ENHRY and CDR2 is SYGVKD. Trimming cost V 8 bases and J 7 bases; bases outside gene matches: 9. CDR3 region: CAIAAGQGAREQYF. The CDR3 DNA sequence: TGTGCCATCGCGGCGGGACAGGGGGCTCGAGAGCAGTACTTC.

The chain joins TRBV5-4 to TRBJ2-1; 10 positions match TRBD2. The CDR3 length is 18 residues. Germline CDR1 SGHNT, CDR2 YYREEE (reference sequence). V trimming: 0 bases; J trimming: 7 bases; junction bases outside the gene matches: 13. The CDR3 nucleotides are TGTGCCAGCAGCTTGGGCGAAAGGGCTAGCGGGAGTAGTAATGAGCAGTTCTTC. Translated, it gives CASSLGERASGSSNEQFF.

The chain has TRBV7-9 and TRBJ2-7; 9 nucleotides line up with TRBD2. The V gene's germline CDR1 is SEHNR and CDR2 FQNEAQ (reference sequence). This CDR3 is 14 amino acids long. J lost 4 bases, V lost 2 bases, and 3 bases had no gene match. The chain's CDR3 is CASSLPSGIYEQYF. The CDR3 DNA sequence: TGTGCCAGCAGCTTACCTAGCGGGATTTACGAGCAGTACTTC. Full variable domain (rest looked up from reference TRBV7-9 and TRBJ2-7): DTGVSQNPRHKITKRGQNVTFRCDPISEHNRLYWYRQTLGQGPEFLTYFQNEAQLEKSRLLSDRFSAERPKGSFSTLEIQRTEQGDSAMYLCASSLPSGIYEQYFGPGTRLTVT.

Comment on this clone: Other DNA sequences in this specimen translate into the identical CDR3. The rearrangement links TRBV5-6 to TRBJ2-7; 7 bases are shared with TRBD1. The CDR3 length is 14 residues. Looked up from germline, CDR1 is SGHDT and CDR2 is YYEEEE. The ends lost 4 bases at V and 0 bases at J; junction bases unmatched: 4. In DNA form, the CDR3 reads TGTGCCAGCAGCCGGACAGGCGACTCCTACGAGCAGTACTTC. Translation gives CASSRTGDSYEQYF.

This clone was counted once. V usage is TRBV7-9 and J usage is TRBJ2-7, with TRBD1 matching 11 bases. The V gene's germline CDR1 is SEHNR and CDR2 FQNEAQ (reference sequence). Trimming cost V 5 bases and J 2 bases; bases outside gene matches: 5. This CDR3 contains 15 residues. CDR3 residues: CASSPGQGATYEQYF. The DNA of the CDR3 is TGTGCCAGCAGCCCCGGACAGGGGGCTACCTACGAGCAGTACTTC.

This chain links TRBV7-2 with TRBJ1-1; D is possibly TRBD1 (6 bases). The germline V and J ends were trimmed by 2 bases and 1 base, with 11 bases remaining between them. The germline CDR1 and CDR2 sequences are SGHTA and FQGNSA. The CDR3 totals 15 residues. The CDR3 bases are TGTGCCAGCAGCTTATTCCCAGGGGAGAACACTGAAGCTTTCTTT. Amino acid sequence: CASSLFPGENTEAFF.

This chain uses TRBV6-5 with TRBJ2-5, with 12 bases lining up with TRBD2. CDR1 and CDR2 from the germline V gene are MNHEY and SVGAGI. This CDR3 contains 15 residues. The ends lost 7 bases at V and 5 bases at J; junction bases unmatched: 8. CDR3 sequence: CASNPSGGALETQYF. CDR3 DNA sequence: TGTGCCAGCAACCCTAGCGGGGGGGCCTTGGAGACCCAGTACTTC.

The count of this clone is one. V is TRBV5-1 and J is TRBJ2-1, with 7 bases that match TRBD1. The CDR3 has 13 amino acids. Germline values: CDR1 SGHRS, CDR2 YFSETQ. The J segment lost 7 bases and the V segment lost 4 bases, leaving 5 bases of the junction unmatched. The CDR3 DNA is TGCGCCAGCAGCGCGACAGGGAGTAATGAGCAGTTCTTC. This codes for CASSATGSNEQFF.

This clone was seen once. The chain combines TRBV6-1 with TRBJ2-5, with D unclear. Trimming stripped 2 bases from V and 6 bases from J, with 7 bases between. CDR3 length: 12 residues. CDR1 is MNHNS and CDR2 is SASEGT in the germline V gene. CDR3 region: CASSESLKTQYF. For the CDR3, the DNA is TGTGCCAGCAGTGAATCATTGAAGACCCAGTACTTC.

Written as DNA, the CDR3 is TGTGCCAGCAGTTTCAAGGCCCCTAACAGCTACACCTTC. Protein sequence: CASSFKAPNSYTF. The rearrangement uses TRBV12-3 or TRBV12-4 and TRBJ1-2; D is unresolved. The CDR3 sequence is 13 residues long. With 3 bases removed from V and 9 bases from J, the gap between germline ends came to 14 bases.

V and J are TRBV12-5 and TRBJ2-7; D remains unclear. The length of the CDR3 is 13 residues. Between the trimmed V and J ends, which lost 2 bases and 3 bases, there was a span of 8 bases. The germline CDR1 and CDR2 sequences are LGHNT and FRNRAP. The CDR3 region is CASGLNLGYEQYF. For the CDR3, the DNA is TGTGCTAGTGGTTTGAACTTAGGCTACGAGCAGTACTTC.

The CDR3 protein is CASSPRQGIMNTEAFF. The DNA for the CDR3 is TGTGCCAGCTCACCCCGCCAGGGCATTATGAACACTGAAGCTTTCTTT. The V and J genes are TRBV18 and TRBJ1-1, with D tentatively TRBD1 (5 bases). Trimming took 3 bases from V and 0 from J, leaving 14 bases between them. The CDR3 totals 16 residues. CDR1 KGHSH and CDR2 LQKENI come from the germline V gene.

CDR3 DNA: TGTGCCAGCTCACCCAGGGGGCTCGGGTTCGAGCAGTACTTC. Protein: CASSPRGLGFEQYF. The chain employs TRBV18 and TRBJ2-7; 8 bases are shared with TRBD1. The CDR3 has 14 amino acids. Unmatched junction bases numbered 7, after V lost 3 bases and J lost 6 bases. The germline V gene has CDR1 KGHSH and CDR2 LQKENI.

The chain has TRBV4-2 and TRBJ2-1; TRBD2 matches at 7 bases. Germline-derived CDR1 and CDR2 are LGHNA and YNFKEQ. The CDR3 is made up of 15 amino acids. V gave up 10 bases and J gave up 0 bases; unmatched junction bases: 9. The chain's CDR3 is CATDPGGSSYNEQFF. The CDR3 DNA sequence: TGTGCCACCGACCCCGGCGGGAGCTCCTACAATGAGCAGTTCTTC.

This rearrangement joins TRBV6-5 to TRBJ1-6; unclear D gene. V lost 2 bases and J 1 base, leaving 6 bases between the germline ends. The CDR3 extends over 15 amino acids. CDR1 and CDR2 (germline): MNHEY, SVGAGI. The CDR3 spells CASSYDRSYNSPLHF. CDR3 sequence (DNA): TGTGCCAGCAGTTACGACCGATCCTATAATTCACCCCTCCACTTT.

This clone was observed a single time. The J gene is TRBJ1-4, the V gene TRBV11-3; unclear D gene. This CDR3 comprises 17 residues. V was cut by 1 base and J by 7 bases, with 19 bases left in between. CDR1 and CDR2 (germline): SGHNT, YENEEA. In nucleotides, the CDR3 is TGTGCCAGCAGCTTAGTCATCTTACCGTCGTGCAGTGAAAAACTGTTTTTT. As protein: CASSLVILPSCSEKLFF.

The chain employs TRBV18 and TRBJ1-1, with 7 bases aligning to TRBD1. Germline V CDR1 and CDR2: KGHSH, LQKENI. The CDR3 has 14 residues. Losses at the gene ends were 6 bases for V and 5 bases for J; bases not matched to a gene: 9. The CDR3 sequence: CASSPVGQATEAFF. Written as DNA, the CDR3 is TGTGCCAGCTCGCCTGTCGGACAGGCAACTGAAGCTTTCTTT. Supplemented by reference TRBV18 and TRBJ1-1, the full variable domain reads NAGVMQNPRHLVRRRGQEARLRCSPMKGHSHVYWYRQLPEEGLKFMVYLQKENIIDESGMPKERFSAEFPKEGPSILRIQQVVRGDSAAYFCASSPVGQATEAFFGQGTRLTVV.

V is TRBV5-4 and J is TRBJ1-1; 9 nucleotides match TRBD1. The J segment lost 3 bases and the V segment lost 4 bases, leaving 7 bases of the junction unmatched. The CDR3 is 15 residues long. Germline CDR1 reads SGHNT; CDR2 reads YYREEE (reference sequence). The CDR3 sequence: CASSPGQGGYTEAFF. CDR3 nucleotides: TGTGCCAGCAGCCCGGGACAGGGCGGTTACACTGAAGCTTTCTTT.

The chain links TRBV3-1 (or the pseudogene TRBV3-2) to TRBJ2-1; D not resolved. CDR1 LGHDT and CDR2 YNNKEL come from the germline V gene (reference sequence). V was clipped by 4 bases and J by 8 bases, with 21 bases between them. CDR3 length equals 16 residues. Here the CDR3 DNA reads TGTGCCAGCAGCCTCTGGGCTATCTCCACCGAGGATGAGCAGTTCTTC. Residues: CASSLWAISTEDEQFF.